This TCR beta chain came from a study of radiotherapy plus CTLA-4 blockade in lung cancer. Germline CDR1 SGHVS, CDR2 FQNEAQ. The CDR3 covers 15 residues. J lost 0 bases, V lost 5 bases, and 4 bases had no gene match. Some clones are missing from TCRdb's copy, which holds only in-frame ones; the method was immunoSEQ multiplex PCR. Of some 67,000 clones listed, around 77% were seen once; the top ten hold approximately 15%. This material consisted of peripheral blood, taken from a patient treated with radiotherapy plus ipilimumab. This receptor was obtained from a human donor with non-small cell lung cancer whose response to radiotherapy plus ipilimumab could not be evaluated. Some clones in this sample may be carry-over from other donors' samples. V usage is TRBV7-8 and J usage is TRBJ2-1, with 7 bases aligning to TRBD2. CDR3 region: CASSQGRGSYNEQFF. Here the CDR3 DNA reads TGTGCCAGCAGCCAAGGGAGGGGCTCCTACAATGAGCAGTTCTTC. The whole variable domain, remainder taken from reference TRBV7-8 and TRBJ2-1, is GAGVSQSPRYKVAKRGQDVALRCDPISGHVSLFWYQQALGQGPEFLTYFQNEAQLDKSGLPSDRFFAERPEGSVSTLKIQRTQQEDSAVYLCASSQGRGSYNEQFFGPGTRLTVL.